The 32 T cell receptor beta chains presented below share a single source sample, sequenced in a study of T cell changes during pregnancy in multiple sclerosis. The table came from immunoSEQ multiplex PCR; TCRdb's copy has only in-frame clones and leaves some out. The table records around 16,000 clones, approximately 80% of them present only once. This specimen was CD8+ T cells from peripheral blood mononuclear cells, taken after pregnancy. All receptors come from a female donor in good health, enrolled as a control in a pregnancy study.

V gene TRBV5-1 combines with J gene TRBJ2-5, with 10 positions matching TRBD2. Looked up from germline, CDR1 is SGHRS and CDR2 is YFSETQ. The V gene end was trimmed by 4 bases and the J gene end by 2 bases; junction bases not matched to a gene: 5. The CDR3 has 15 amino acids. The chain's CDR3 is CASSAGLAWQETQYF. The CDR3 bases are TGCGCCAGCAGCGCGGGACTAGCGTGGCAAGAGACCCAGTACTTC.

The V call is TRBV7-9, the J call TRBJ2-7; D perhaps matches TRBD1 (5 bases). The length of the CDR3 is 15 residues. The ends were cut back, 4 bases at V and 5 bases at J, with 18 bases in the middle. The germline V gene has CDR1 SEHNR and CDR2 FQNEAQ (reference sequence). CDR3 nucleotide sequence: TGTGCCAGCAGCTCCCTACTCGCCAGGGCTAACGAGCAGTACTTC. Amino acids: CASSSLLARANEQYF.

Written as DNA, the CDR3 is TGTGCCAGCAGTGAGGTCGACGGGGGAGTCGAGACCCAGTACTTC. Translating it yields CASSEVDGGVETQYF. V usage is TRBV6-1 and J usage is TRBJ2-5; a possible D gene is TRBD2 (6 bases). The CDR3 has 15 amino acids. V was trimmed by 3 bases and J by 5 bases, leaving 16 bases between them. From germline, CDR1 is MNHNS and CDR2 SASEGT.

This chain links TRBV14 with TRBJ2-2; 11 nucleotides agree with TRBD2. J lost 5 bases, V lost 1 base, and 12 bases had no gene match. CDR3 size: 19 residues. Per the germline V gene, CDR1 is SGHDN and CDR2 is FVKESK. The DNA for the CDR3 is TGTGCCAGCAGCCAAGTCTACACAACTAGCGGGAGTTATACCGGGGAGCTGTTTTTT. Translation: CASSQVYTTSGSYTGELFF.

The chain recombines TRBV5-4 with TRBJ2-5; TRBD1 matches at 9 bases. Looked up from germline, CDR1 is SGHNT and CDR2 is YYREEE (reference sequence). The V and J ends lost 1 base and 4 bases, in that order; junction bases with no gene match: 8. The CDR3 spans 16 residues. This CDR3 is CASSLWGQGRGETQYF. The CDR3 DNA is TGTGCCAGCAGCTTGTGGGGACAGGGAAGAGGAGAGACCCAGTACTTC.

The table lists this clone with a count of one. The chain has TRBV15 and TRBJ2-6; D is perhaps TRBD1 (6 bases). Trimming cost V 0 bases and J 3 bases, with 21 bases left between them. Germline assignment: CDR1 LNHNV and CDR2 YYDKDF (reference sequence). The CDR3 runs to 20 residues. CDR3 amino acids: CATSREGADLTGGGANVLTF. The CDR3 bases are TGTGCCACCAGCAGAGAGGGGGCAGACCTGACAGGTGGTGGGGCCAACGTCCTGACTTTC.

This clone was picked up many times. This chain's CDR3 is CASSPGAYGDTQYF. The CDR3 DNA reads as TGTGCCAGCTCCCCAGGGGCCTATGGAGATACGCAGTATTTT. The chain has TRBV7-3 and TRBJ2-3; a possible D gene is TRBD1 (6 bases). Trimming removed 8 bases from V and 5 bases from J, with 17 bases in between. Germline V gene data show CDR1 as SGHTA and CDR2 as FQGTGA. The CDR3 sequence is 14 residues long.

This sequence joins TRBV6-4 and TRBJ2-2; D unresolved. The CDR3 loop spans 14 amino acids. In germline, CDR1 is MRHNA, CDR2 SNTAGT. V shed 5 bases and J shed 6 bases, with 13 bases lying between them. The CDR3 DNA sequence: TGTGCCAGCAGTCCCGAGCCGTCACCCGGGGAGCTGTTTTTT. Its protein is CASSPEPSPGELFF.

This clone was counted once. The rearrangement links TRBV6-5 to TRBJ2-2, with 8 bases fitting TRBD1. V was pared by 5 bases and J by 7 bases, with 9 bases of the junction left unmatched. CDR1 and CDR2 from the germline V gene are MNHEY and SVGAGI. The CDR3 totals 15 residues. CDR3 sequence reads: CASSPGQGNLGELFF. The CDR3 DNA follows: TGTGCCAGCAGTCCCGGACAGGGAAATCTCGGGGAGCTGTTTTTT.

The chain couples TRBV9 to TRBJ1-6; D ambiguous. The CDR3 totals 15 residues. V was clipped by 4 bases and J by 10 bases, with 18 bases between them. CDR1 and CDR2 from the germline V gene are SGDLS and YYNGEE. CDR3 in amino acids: CASSPTGAGNSPLHF. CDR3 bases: TGTGCCAGCAGCCCCACCGGAGCTGGTAACTCACCCCTCCACTTT.

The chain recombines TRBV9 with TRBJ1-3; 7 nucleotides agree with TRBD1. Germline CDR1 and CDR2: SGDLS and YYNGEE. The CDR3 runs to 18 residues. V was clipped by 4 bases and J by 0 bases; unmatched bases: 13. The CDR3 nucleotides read TGTGCCAGCAGCCCTCTCCCCACAGGGGCCCACTCTGGAAACACCATATATTTT. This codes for CASSPLPTGAHSGNTIYF.

The CDR3 sequence: CASSEAPEAGEQYF. The CDR3 DNA sequence: TGTGCCAGCAGTGAAGCCCCAGAGGCCGGCGAGCAGTACTTC. The V and J genes are TRBV6-1 and TRBJ2-7, with D hard to call. V was pared by 0 bases and J by 6 bases, with 12 bases between. CDR3 length equals 14 residues. Per germline, CDR1 MNHNS and CDR2 SASEGT.

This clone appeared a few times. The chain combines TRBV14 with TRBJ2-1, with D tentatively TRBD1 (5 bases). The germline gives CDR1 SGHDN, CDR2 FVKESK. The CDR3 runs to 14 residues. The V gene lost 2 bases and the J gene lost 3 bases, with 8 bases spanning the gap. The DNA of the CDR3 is TGTGCCAGCAGCCAACAGGGCCGCTACAATGAGCAGTTCTTC. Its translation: CASSQQGRYNEQFF.

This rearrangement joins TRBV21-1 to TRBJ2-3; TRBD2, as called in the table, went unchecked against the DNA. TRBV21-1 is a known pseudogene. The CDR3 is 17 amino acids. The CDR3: CASTPPMLAASTDTQYF. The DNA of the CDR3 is TGTGCCAGCACCCCCCCAATGCTAGCGGCAAGCACAGATACGCAGTATTTT.

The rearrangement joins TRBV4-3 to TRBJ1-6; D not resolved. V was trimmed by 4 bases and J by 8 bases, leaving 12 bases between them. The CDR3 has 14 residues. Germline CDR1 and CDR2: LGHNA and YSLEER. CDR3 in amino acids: CASSPLRLDSPLHF. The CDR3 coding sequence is TGCGCCAGCAGCCCGCTCCGACTAGATTCACCCCTCCACTTT.

The chain's CDR3 is CASSDSGEGEQYF. The CDR3 DNA is TGTGCCAGCAGTGATTCGGGGGAAGGGGAGCAGTACTTC. The chain combines TRBV6-4 with TRBJ2-7, with TRBD2 as a possible D gene (6 bases). The CDR3 runs 13 residues. Trimming took off 3 bases at V and 7 bases at J, with 13 bases between the two ends. CDR1 MRHNA and CDR2 SNTAGT come from the germline V gene.

The CDR3 is CASSLRAGGWETQYF. In DNA, the CDR3 is TGTGCCAGCAGCTTACGAGCGGGAGGGTGGGAGACCCAGTACTTC. The chain recombines TRBV7-3 with TRBJ2-5; 10 nucleotides match TRBD2. Losses at the gene ends were 2 bases for V and 5 bases for J; bases not matched to a gene: 5. Germline V gives CDR1 SGHTA, CDR2 FQGTGA. This CDR3 contains 15 residues.

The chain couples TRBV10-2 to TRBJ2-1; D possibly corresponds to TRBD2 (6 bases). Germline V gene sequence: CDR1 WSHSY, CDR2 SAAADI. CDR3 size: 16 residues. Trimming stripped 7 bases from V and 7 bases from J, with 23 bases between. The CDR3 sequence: CASTGAPSAHNNEQFF. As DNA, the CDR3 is TGCGCCAGCACCGGGGCCCCTAGCGCCCACAATAATGAGCAGTTCTTC.

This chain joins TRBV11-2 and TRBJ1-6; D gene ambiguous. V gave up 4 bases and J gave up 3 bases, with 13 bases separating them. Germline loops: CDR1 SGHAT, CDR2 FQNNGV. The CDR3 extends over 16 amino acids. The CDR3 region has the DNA TGTGCCAGCAGCTCCCCCGAGGCCTTCTATAATTCACCCCTCCACTTT. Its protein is CASSSPEAFYNSPLHF.

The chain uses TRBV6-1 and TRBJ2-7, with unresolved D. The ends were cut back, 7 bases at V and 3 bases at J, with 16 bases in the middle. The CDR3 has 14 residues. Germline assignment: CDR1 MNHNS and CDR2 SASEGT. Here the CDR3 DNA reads TGTGCCAGCACCCCTCTAACAGACAACTACGAGCAGTACTTC. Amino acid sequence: CASTPLTDNYEQYF.

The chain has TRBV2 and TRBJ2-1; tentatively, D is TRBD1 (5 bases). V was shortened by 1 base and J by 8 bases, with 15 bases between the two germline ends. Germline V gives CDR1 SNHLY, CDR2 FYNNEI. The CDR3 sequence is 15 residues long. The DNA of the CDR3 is TGTGCCAGCAGTGAAGAGGGGCGCCAGCCCGATGAGCAGTTCTTC. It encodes CASSEEGRQPDEQFF.

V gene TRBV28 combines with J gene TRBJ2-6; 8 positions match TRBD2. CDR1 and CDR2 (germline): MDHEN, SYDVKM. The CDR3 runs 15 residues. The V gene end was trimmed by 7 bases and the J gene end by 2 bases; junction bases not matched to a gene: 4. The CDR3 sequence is CASTLSGTGANVLTF. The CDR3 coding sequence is TGTGCCAGCACCCTTAGCGGGACTGGGGCCAACGTCCTGACTTTC.

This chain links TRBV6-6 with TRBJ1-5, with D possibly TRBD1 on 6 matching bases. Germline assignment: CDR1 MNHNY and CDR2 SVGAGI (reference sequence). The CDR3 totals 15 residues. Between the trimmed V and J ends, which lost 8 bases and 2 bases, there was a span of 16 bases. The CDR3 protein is CASATGGSGNQPQHF. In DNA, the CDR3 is TGTGCCAGCGCTACGGGGGGCTCTGGCAATCAGCCCCAGCATTTT.

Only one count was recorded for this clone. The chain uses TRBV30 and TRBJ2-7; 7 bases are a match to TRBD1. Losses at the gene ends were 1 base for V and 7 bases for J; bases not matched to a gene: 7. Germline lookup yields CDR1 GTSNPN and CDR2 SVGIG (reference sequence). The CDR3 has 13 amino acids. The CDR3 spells CAWSALTGYEQYF. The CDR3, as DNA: TGTGCCTGGAGTGCCTTGACAGGGTATGAGCAGTACTTC.

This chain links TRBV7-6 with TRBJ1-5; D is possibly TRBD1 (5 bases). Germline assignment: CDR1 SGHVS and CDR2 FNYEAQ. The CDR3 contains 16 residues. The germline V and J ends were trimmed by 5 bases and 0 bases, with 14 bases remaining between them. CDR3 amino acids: CASSPDSAYSNQPQHF. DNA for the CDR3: TGTGCCAGCAGCCCTGACAGCGCTTATAGCAATCAGCCCCAGCATTTT.

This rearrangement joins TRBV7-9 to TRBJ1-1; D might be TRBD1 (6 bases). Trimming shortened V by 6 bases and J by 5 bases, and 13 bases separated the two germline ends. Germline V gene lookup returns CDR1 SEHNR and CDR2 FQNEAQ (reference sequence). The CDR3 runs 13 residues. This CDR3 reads CASSTRGGTEAFF. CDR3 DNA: TGTGCCAGCAGTACCAGGGGAGGGACTGAAGCTTTCTTT.

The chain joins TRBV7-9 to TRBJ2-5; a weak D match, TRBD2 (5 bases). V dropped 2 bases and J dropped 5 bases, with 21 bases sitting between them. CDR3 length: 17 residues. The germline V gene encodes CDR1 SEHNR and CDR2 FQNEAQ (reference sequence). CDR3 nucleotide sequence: TGTGCCAGCAGCTTAAAGAGAGCGGAGCCCCGTGGGGAGACCCAGTACTTC. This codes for CASSLKRAEPRGETQYF.

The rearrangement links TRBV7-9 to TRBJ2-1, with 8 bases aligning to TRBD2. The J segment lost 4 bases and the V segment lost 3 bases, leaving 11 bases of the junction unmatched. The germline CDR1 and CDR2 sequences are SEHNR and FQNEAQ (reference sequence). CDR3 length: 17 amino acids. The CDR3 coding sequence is TGTGCCAGCAGCTTCGGTACTAGCGGCCTTCTATACAATGAGCAGTTCTTC. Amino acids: CASSFGTSGLLYNEQFF.

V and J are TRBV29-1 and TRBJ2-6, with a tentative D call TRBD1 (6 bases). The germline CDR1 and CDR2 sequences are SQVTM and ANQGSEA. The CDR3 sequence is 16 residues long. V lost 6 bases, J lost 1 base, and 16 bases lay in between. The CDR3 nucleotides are TGCAGCGTCGCCGGGACACCGCCATCTGGGGCCAACGTCCTGACTTTC. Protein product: CSVAGTPPSGANVLTF. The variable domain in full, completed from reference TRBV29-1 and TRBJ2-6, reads SAVISQKPSRDICQRGTSLTIQCQVDSQVTMMFWYRQQPGQSLTLIATANQGSEATYESGFVIDKFPISRPNLTFSTLTVSNMSPEDSSIYLCSVAGTPPSGANVLTFGAGSRLTVL.

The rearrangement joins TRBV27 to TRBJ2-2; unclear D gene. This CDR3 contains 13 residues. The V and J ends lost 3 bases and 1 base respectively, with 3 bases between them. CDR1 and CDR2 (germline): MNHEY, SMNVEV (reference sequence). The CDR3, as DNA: TGTGCCAGCAGTTTTCTGAACACCGGGGAGCTGTTTTTT. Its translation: CASSFLNTGELFF.

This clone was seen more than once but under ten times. The CDR3 is CASSSGQGYEQYF. Written as DNA, the CDR3 is TGTGCCAGCAGCTCGGGACAGGGGTACGAGCAGTACTTC. The chain has TRBV9 and TRBJ2-7; 10 positions match TRBD1. V dropped 4 bases and J dropped 4; count of bases not matched to a gene: 2. The germline V gene encodes CDR1 SGDLS and CDR2 YYNGEE. The CDR3 length is 13 residues.

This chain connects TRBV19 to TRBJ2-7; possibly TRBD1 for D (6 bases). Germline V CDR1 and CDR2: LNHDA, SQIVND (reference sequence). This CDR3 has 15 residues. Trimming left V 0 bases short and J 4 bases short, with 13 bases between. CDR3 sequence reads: CASSIETGPGYEQYF. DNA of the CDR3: TGTGCCAGTAGTATAGAGACAGGCCCGGGTTACGAGCAGTACTTC.